One sample yielded the 30 T cell receptor beta chains listed below, sequenced in a study of OX40 agonist ivuxolimab in advanced cancers. Clones were sequenced by immunoSEQ multiplex PCR, and TCRdb holds only the in-frame ones, with some missing. The sample shows some 60,000 clones, 75% to 95% of them seen only once. The sample consisted of CD4+ or CD8+ T cells sorted from blood, taken in a trial of the OX40 agonist ivuxolimab. The receptors derive from an adult with an advanced solid tumor such as melanoma, head and neck, liver or kidney cancer.

This chain uses TRBV4-2 with TRBJ2-5, with D possibly TRBD2 on 6 matching bases. The CDR3 totals 15 residues. Per germline, CDR1 LGHNA and CDR2 YNFKEQ. The germline V and J ends were trimmed by 0 bases and 4 bases, with 12 bases remaining between them. The CDR3: CASSQDNGRVETQYF. The CDR3 coding sequence is TGTGCCAGCAGCCAAGATAACGGGAGAGTAGAGACCCAGTACTTC.

J is TRBJ2-7 and V is TRBV6-6, with D perhaps TRBD2 (6 bases). Trimming took 2 bases from V and 4 from J, leaving 12 bases between them. This CDR3 is 14 amino acids long. Per the germline V gene, CDR1 is MNHNY and CDR2 is SVGAGI (reference sequence). CDR3 amino acids: CASSYQEEGYEQYF. For the CDR3, the DNA is TGTGCCAGCAGTTACCAAGAGGAGGGTTACGAGCAGTACTTC.

This clone was seen a handful of times. The V call is TRBV7-3, the J call TRBJ2-5; D remains ambiguous. CDR1 is SGHTA, CDR2 FQGTGA, per germline. The CDR3 sequence is 15 residues long. Trimming shortened V by 2 bases and J by 2 bases, and 12 bases separated the two germline ends. CDR3 nucleotides: TGTGCCAGCAGCTTATTGGCCTCGAAACAAGAGACCCAGTACTTC. Protein: CASSLLASKQETQYF. The entire variable domain, with the rest obtained from reference TRBV7-3 and TRBJ2-5, is as follows: GAGVSQTPSNKVTEKGKYVELRCDPISGHTALYWYRQSLGQGPEFLIYFQGTGAADDSGLPNDRFFAVRPEGSVSTLKIQRTERGDSAVYLCASSLLASKQETQYFGPGTRLLVL.

This sequence joins TRBV15 and TRBJ2-7; perhaps D is TRBD1 or TRBD2 (7 bases each). Trimming pared 5 bases from V and 4 bases from J, leaving 15 bases between. Germline V gives CDR1 LNHNV, CDR2 YYDKDF (reference sequence). CDR3 length equals 14 residues. The CDR3, as DNA: TGTGCCACCAGCCCACGGGGGGACAGTTACGAGCAGTACTTC. This encodes CATSPRGDSYEQYF.

The genes are TRBV7-2 and TRBJ2-7; possibly TRBD1 for D (5 bases). Germline CDR1 is SGHTA and CDR2 is FQGNSA. The CDR3 loop spans 11 amino acids. V was pared by 5 bases and J by 7 bases, with 9 bases between. In nucleotides, the CDR3 is TGTGCCAGCAGCCTAAGGACAGAGCAGTACTTC. The encoded protein is CASSLRTEQYF.

In its sample, this clone was seen once. The chain couples TRBV11-3 to TRBJ1-2, with D unresolved. The CDR3 sequence is 12 residues long. The V end was cut by 5 bases, the J end by 6 bases, with 10 bases between. CDR1 is SGHNT and CDR2 is YENEEA in the germline V gene. Here the CDR3 reads CASSPGRDGYTF. The CDR3 region has the DNA TGTGCCAGCAGCCCCGGACGTGATGGCTACACCTTC.

The chain employs TRBV23-1 and TRBJ2-3; D assignment may be TRBD1 or TRBD2 (5 bases each). TRBV23-1 is an open reading frame, and its role is uncertain. The V end lost 7 bases, the J end lost 2 bases, and 16 bases lay between the germline ends. This CDR3 spans 15 amino acids. The CDR3 region has the DNA TGCGCCAGCACCTACTCCGGGACGGTCACAGATACGCAGTATTTT. It codes for CASTYSGTVTDTQYF.

This chain links TRBV6-6 with TRBJ2-7; 7 nucleotides line up with TRBD2. CDR1 is MNHNY, CDR2 SVGAGI, per germline (reference sequence). The CDR3 covers 15 residues. Germline trimming cut 6 bases from V and 6 bases from J; bases unmatched to any gene: 14. CDR3 region: CASRFLSGSGVEQYF. In DNA form, the CDR3 reads TGTGCCAGCAGATTTCTCTCCGGGAGCGGGGTCGAGCAGTACTTC.

Regarding this clone: Germline is not matched at one junction end, which may reflect a read error. This rearrangement joins TRBV5-1 to TRBJ1-2, with D hard to call. The CDR3 loop spans 15 amino acids. Germline V gene lookup returns CDR1 SGHRS and CDR2 YFSETQ. The CDR3 sequence: CASSLEEWAGYSYTF. In DNA form, the CDR3 reads TGCGCCAGCAGCTTGGAGGAATGGGCCGGCTATAGCTACACCTTC.

The CDR3 loop is CASSLTGGTYEQYF. Written as DNA, the CDR3 is TGTGCCAGCAGCTTAACTGGGGGCACCTACGAGCAGTACTTC. The rearrangement links TRBV11-1 to TRBJ2-7; the D gene is possibly TRBD1 (6 bases). CDR3 size: 14 residues. V was trimmed by 2 bases and J by 2 bases, leaving 10 bases between them. Per germline, CDR1 SGHAT and CDR2 FQDESV (reference sequence).

This chain uses TRBV18 with TRBJ2-7; 9 bases match TRBD2. The V gene's germline CDR1 is KGHSH and CDR2 LQKENI. V gave up 2 bases and J gave up 2 bases; unmatched junction bases: 4. The CDR3 extends over 15 amino acids. CDR3 bases: TGTGCCAGCTCACCATTAGCGGGAGAGGCCTACGAGCAGTACTTC. Amino acid sequence: CASSPLAGEAYEQYF.

This chain links TRBV28 with TRBJ2-6; 7 bases map to TRBD2. The CDR3 is 15 amino acids. The ends lost 6 bases at V and 2 bases at J; junction bases unmatched: 4. CDR1 is MDHEN, CDR2 SYDVKM, per germline. As DNA, the CDR3 is TGTGCCAGCAGCCTCGGGGGGACTGGGGCCAACGTCCTGACTTTC. It specifies CASSLGGTGANVLTF.

This chain uses TRBV6-6 with TRBJ1-2; D gene unclear. Per the germline V gene, CDR1 is MNHNY and CDR2 is SVGAGI (reference sequence). Deletions cut 2 bases from V and 3 bases from J, with 10 bases between. This CDR3 has 14 amino acids. Written as DNA, the CDR3 is TGTGCCAGCAGTTACGCTTGGGCGGACTATGGCTACACCTTC. Amino acid sequence: CASSYAWADYGYTF.

The chain carries TRBV18 and TRBJ1-5, with D unclear. The V and J ends lost 3 bases and 0 bases respectively, with 9 bases between them. The CDR3 sequence is 15 residues long. Germline CDR1 KGHSH, CDR2 LQKENI. The CDR3 DNA reads as TGTGCCAGCTCACCGTACCCCGCTAGCAATCAGCCCCAGCATTTT. Translated, it gives CASSPYPASNQPQHF.

The CDR3, as DNA: TGTGCCAGCAGCTGGGGACAGACCTCTGGGGCCAACGTCCTGACTTTC. Protein: CASSWGQTSGANVLTF. V usage is TRBV7-6 and J usage is TRBJ2-6; 7 bases are shared with TRBD1. Germline assignment: CDR1 SGHVS and CDR2 FNYEAQ. The J segment lost 0 bases and the V segment lost 4 bases, leaving 3 bases of the junction unmatched. CDR3 size: 16 residues.

The chain employs TRBV18 and TRBJ1-5; tentative D call: TRBD1 (5 bases). The CDR3 length is 13 residues. Germline-derived CDR1 and CDR2 are KGHSH and LQKENI. V was trimmed by 4 bases and J by 8 bases, leaving 12 bases between them. The CDR3 sequence: CASSLGGKEPQHF. The CDR3 bases are TGTGCCAGCTCACTCGGGGGGAAGGAGCCCCAGCATTTT.

The chain has TRBV7-2 and TRBJ2-1; 10 nucleotides agree with TRBD1. This CDR3 is built from 14 residues. The germline CDR1 and CDR2 sequences are SGHTA and FQGNSA. The V segment lost 5 bases and the J segment 6 bases; nucleotides outside the gene matches: 4. The CDR3 nucleotides are TGTGCCAGCAGCGGTCGACAGGGGGCCAATGAGCAGTTCTTC. Its protein product is CASSGRQGANEQFF.

The rearrangement uses TRBV5-1 and TRBJ2-1; D is perhaps TRBD1 or TRBD2 (5 bases each). The germline gives CDR1 SGHRS, CDR2 YFSETQ. V lost 4 bases to trimming and J lost 0 bases, with 11 bases between them. CDR3 length: 15 residues. The CDR3 loop reads CASSPAGSSYNEQFF. The CDR3 nucleotides read TGCGCCAGCAGCCCTGCAGGGAGCTCCTACAATGAGCAGTTCTTC.

As concerns this clone: Sequence at one end of the junction differs from germline and may be a read error. The chain uses TRBV28 and TRBJ2-7, with D maybe TRBD1 (5 bases). The CDR3 spans 12 residues. CDR1 MDHEN and CDR2 SYDVKM come from the germline V gene. The CDR3 DNA follows: TGTGCCAGCAGTCTACCAAACAGGAACCCCCACTGG. It encodes CASSLPNRNPHW.

This chain connects TRBV18 to TRBJ2-5; 11 bases fit TRBD2. The V segment lost 3 bases and the J segment 4 bases; nucleotides outside the gene matches: 4. From germline, CDR1 is KGHSH and CDR2 LQKENI. CDR3 size: 15 residues. CDR3 sequence: CASSPTSGVRETQYF. The CDR3 bases are TGTGCCAGCTCACCGACTAGCGGGGTGCGAGAGACCCAGTACTTC.

The rearrangement uses TRBV5-1 and TRBJ2-3, with 10 bases matching TRBD2. This CDR3 has 13 amino acids. The V segment lost 6 bases and the J segment 10 bases; nucleotides outside the gene matches: 8. Per germline, CDR1 SGHRS and CDR2 YFSETQ. CDR3 region: CASMEREGLAQYF. DNA for the CDR3: TGCGCCAGCATGGAGCGGGAGGGCTTGGCGCAGTATTTT.

The chain links TRBV18 to TRBJ2-2; tentatively, D is TRBD1 or TRBD2 (5 bases each). V lost 2 bases and J 5 bases, leaving 18 bases between the germline ends. The CDR3 is made up of 17 amino acids. Germline V gives CDR1 KGHSH, CDR2 LQKENI. DNA for the CDR3: TGTGCCAGCTCACCAGCAGGGCTGGCGGGTGAAACCGGGGAGCTGTTTTTT. It translates to CASSPAGLAGETGELFF. Combining the CDR3 with reference TRBV18 and TRBJ2-2 gives the whole variable domain NAGVMQNPRHLVRRRGQEARLRCSPMKGHSHVYWYRQLPEEGLKFMVYLQKENIIDESGMPKERFSAEFPKEGPSILRIQQVVRGDSAAYFCASSPAGLAGETGELFFGEGSRLTVL.

V and J are TRBV10-3 and TRBJ1-4, with a weak D call TRBD1 (5 bases). The CDR3 totals 13 residues. V dropped 6 bases and J dropped 8 bases, with 13 bases sitting between them. Germline CDR1 reads ENHRY; CDR2 reads SYGVKD. The CDR3 DNA reads TGTGCCATCAGCCTTCGCAGGGAAGAAAAACTGTTTTTT. Translation gives CAISLRREEKLFF.

The chain links TRBV5-1 to TRBJ2-5; D is unresolved. The germline gives CDR1 SGHRS, CDR2 YFSETQ. The CDR3 totals 14 residues. V gave up 1 base and J gave up 0 bases, with 7 bases separating them. The CDR3, as DNA: TGCGCCAGCAGCTTGTTGCAGTACCAAGAGACCCAGTACTTC. Translating gives CASSLLQYQETQYF.

The chain combines TRBV7-2 with TRBJ1-4; weak D call: TRBD1 (5 bases). V lost 3 bases and J 7 bases, leaving 9 bases between the germline ends. The CDR3 is 13 amino acids. Germline CDR1 reads SGHTA; CDR2 reads FQGNSA. CDR3 amino acids: CASSLDKSEKLFF. The CDR3 DNA reads as TGTGCCAGCAGCTTGGACAAGAGTGAAAAACTGTTTTTT.

The chain has TRBV7-3 and TRBJ2-1, with unresolved D. Germline CDR1 and CDR2: SGHTA and FQGTGA. The V gene lost 5 bases and the J gene lost 3 bases, with 14 bases spanning the gap. The CDR3 consists of 15 residues. The DNA of the CDR3 is TGTGCCAGCAGCCCCAGCCGCAATTACTACAATGAGCAGTTCTTC. Its translation is CASSPSRNYYNEQFF.

This chain links TRBV19 with TRBJ2-4, with no clear D. Looked up from germline, CDR1 is LNHDA and CDR2 is SQIVND (reference sequence). This CDR3 contains 13 residues. V lost 2 bases and J 7 bases, leaving 9 bases between the germline ends. CDR3 protein: CASSISGLNIQYF. In DNA form, the CDR3 reads TGTGCCAGTAGTATATCGGGTCTCAACATTCAGTACTTC.

The rearrangement joins TRBV28 to TRBJ2-3; no reliable D call. V was shortened by 5 bases and J by 4 bases, with 4 bases between the two germline ends. CDR3 length: 11 amino acids. Germline V CDR1 and CDR2: MDHEN, SYDVKM. The CDR3 region is CASSLADTQYF. The CDR3 DNA reads as TGTGCCAGCAGTCTTGCAGATACGCAGTATTTT. Looking up the rest from reference TRBV28 and TRBJ2-3 gives the full variable domain: DVKVTQSSRYLVKRTGEKVFLECVQDMDHENMFWYRQDPGLGLRLIYFSYDVKMKEKGDIPEGYSVSREKKERFSLILESASTNQTSMYLCASSLADTQYFGPGTRLTVL.

CDR3 coding DNA: TGTGCCAGCAGTGACGAAAGGGGACAAAACACCGGGGAGCTGTTTTTT. Translation gives CASSDERGQNTGELFF. The genes are TRBV6-4 and TRBJ2-2; D is perhaps TRBD1 (6 bases). CDR1 and CDR2 from the germline V gene are MRHNA and SNTAGT. This CDR3 contains 16 residues. Trimming removed 2 bases from V and 2 bases from J, with 12 bases in between.

The gene calls are TRBV19 and TRBJ2-2; TRBD2 agrees at 8 bases. The CDR3 extends over 16 amino acids. J lost 3 bases, V lost 6 bases, and 9 bases had no gene match. The germline V gene has CDR1 LNHDA and CDR2 SQIVND (reference sequence). The CDR3 region is CASRTRLRGDTGELFF. The CDR3 coding sequence is TGTGCCAGTAGGACCCGGTTGCGGGGGGACACCGGGGAGCTGTTTTTT. Filled out from reference TRBV19 and TRBJ2-2, the complete variable domain reads DGGITQSPKYLFRKEGQNVTLSCEQNLNHDAMYWYRQDPGQGLRLIYYSQIVNDFQKGDIAEGYSVSREKKESFPLTVTSAQKNPTAFYLCASRTRLRGDTGELFFGEGSRLTVL.